The clone carrying this TCR beta chain has only one observation. Its cognate antigen is unknown. The trim removed 3 bases at V and 0 bases at J, leaving 13 bases unmatched. The CDR3 length is 19 residues. Germline V gives CDR1 KGHSH, CDR2 LQKENI. The data were taken from a study of cytomegalovirus exposure and HLA in healthy donors. Overall study results and limits: In a later analysis, HLA-associated TCR beta chains were more clonally expanded than equally common others. Within the data, a cluster of highly shared sequence variants was likely a sequencing artifact.

The PCR employed 60 Vbeta primers together with 13 Jbeta primers. Here immunoSEQ multiplex PCR was the method, and the copy in TCRdb shows in-frame clones only, minus some. Here the sample spans some 65,000 clones, roughly 80% being singletons. Sequencing used PBMCs. V usage is TRBV18 and J usage is TRBJ1-3, with 8 bases that match TRBD1. This TCR came from a woman in her forties in good health and CMV-seropositive. This chain's CDR3 is CASSPPGQATHSSGNTIYF. In DNA, the CDR3 is TGTGCCAGCTCACCCCCGGGACAGGCTACCCATTCCTCTGGAAACACCATATATTTT.